A selection of T cell receptor beta chains follows, all from one sample in a study of T cells in localized non-small cell lung cancer. The table came from immunoSEQ multiplex PCR; TCRdb's copy has only in-frame clones and leaves some out. Among around 5,300 clones listed, 33% were seen once. The specimen was lung tumor tissue, collected before any cancer treatment. These receptors were collected from a female donor of 60 years or more with stage I lung adenocarcinoma. The CDR3 runs from the conserved cysteine through the conserved F or W. Each record gives: V gene, J gene, clone size, D gene, CDR3 protein, CDR3 DNA. A D gene is named only where the DNA matches it firmly. Part of the rows lack a size; the others show once, few, many or a class for expanded clones.

v_call: TRBV11-3
j_call: TRBJ2-7
clone_size: few
d_call: TRBD1
cdr3_aa: CASSFTGGAYEQYF
cdr3_nt: TGTGCCAGCAGCTTCACAGGGGGCGCTTACGAGCAGTACTTC

v_call: TRBV6-8
j_call: TRBJ1-1
clone_size: .
d_call: .
cdr3_aa: CASSFRPGRLNTEAFF
cdr3_nt: TGTGCCAGCAGCTTTCGACCCGGACGATTAAACACTGAAGCTTTCTTT

v_call: TRBV6-8
j_call: TRBJ2-7
clone_size: few
d_call: .
cdr3_aa: CASSYVGYEQYF
cdr3_nt: TGTGCCAGCAGTTATGTGGGGTACGAGCAGTACTTC

v_call: TRBV9
j_call: TRBJ1-5
clone_size: .
d_call: .
cdr3_aa: CASSEGSHQPQHF
cdr3_nt: TGTGCCAGCAGCGAGGGGAGCCATCAGCCCCAGCATTTT

v_call: TRBV29-1
j_call: TRBJ1-2
clone_size: .
d_call: .
cdr3_aa: CSVGGLGDYGYTF
cdr3_nt: TGCAGCGTTGGGGGGTTGGGGGACTATGGCTACACCTTC

v_call: TRBV6-8
j_call: TRBJ2-7
clone_size: .
d_call: TRBD2
cdr3_aa: CASSDPPAGDYEQYF
cdr3_nt: TGTGCCAGCAGTGACCCCCCAGCGGGGGACTACGAGCAGTACTTC

v_call: TRBV11-3
j_call: TRBJ2-1
clone_size: .
d_call: TRBD1
cdr3_aa: CASSSDRISSYNEQFF
cdr3_nt: TGTGCCAGCAGCTCGGACAGGATAAGCTCCTACAATGAGCAGTTCTTC

v_call: TRBV9
j_call: TRBJ2-1
clone_size: few
d_call: .
cdr3_aa: CASSVRGFGYNEQFF
cdr3_nt: TGTGCCAGCAGCGTCAGGGGTTTCGGGTACAATGAGCAGTTCTTC

v_call: TRBV11-3
j_call: TRBJ1-1
clone_size: few
d_call: .
cdr3_aa: CASSRASRERTEAFF
cdr3_nt: TGTGCCAGCAGCCGAGCATCCAGGGAGAGAACTGAAGCTTTCTTT

v_call: TRBV6-8
j_call: TRBJ1-1
clone_size: medium-sized
d_call: TRBD1
cdr3_aa: CASSPRGSSMNTEAFF
cdr3_nt: TGTGCCAGCAGCCCCAGGGGGAGCTCCATGAACACTGAAGCTTTCTTT

v_call: TRBV14
j_call: TRBJ1-3
clone_size: .
d_call: .
cdr3_aa: CASSRWTEGNTIYF
cdr3_nt: TGTGCCAGCAGCCGGTGGACGGAAGGAAACACCATATATTTT

v_call: TRBV11-3
j_call: TRBJ1-1
clone_size: few
d_call: TRBD1
cdr3_aa: CASSLTGASTEAFF
cdr3_nt: TGTGCCAGCAGCTTAACAGGGGCGAGCACTGAAGCTTTCTTT

v_call: TRBV6-8
j_call: TRBJ1-4
clone_size: .
d_call: TRBD1
cdr3_aa: CASSRTGINEKLFF
cdr3_nt: TGTGCCAGCAGTAGGACAGGGATTAATGAAAAACTGTTTTTT

v_call: TRBV19
j_call: TRBJ1-4
clone_size: few
d_call: TRBD1
cdr3_aa: CASSSPSQGASNEKLFF
cdr3_nt: TGTGCCAGTAGTTCTCCATCGCAGGGGGCTTCTAATGAAAAACTGTTTTTT

v_call: TRBV6-8
j_call: TRBJ1-1
clone_size: .
d_call: TRBD1
cdr3_aa: CASSMTGADTEAFF
cdr3_nt: TGTGCCAGCAGTATGACAGGGGCTGACACTGAAGCTTTCTTT

v_call: TRBV19
j_call: TRBJ2-1
clone_size: .
d_call: .
cdr3_aa: CASSIDRGFYSEQFF
cdr3_nt: TGTGCCAGTAGTATAGACCGGGGTTTTTATAGTGAGCAGTTCTTC

v_call: TRBV6-8
j_call: TRBJ1-5
clone_size: few
d_call: .
cdr3_aa: CASSASDSNQPQHF
cdr3_nt: TGTGCCAGCAGTGCATCCGATAGCAATCAGCCCCAGCATTTT

v_call: TRBV18
j_call: TRBJ1-1
clone_size: medium-sized
d_call: .
cdr3_aa: CASSPQRQDTEAFF
cdr3_nt: TGTGCCAGCTCACCTCAGCGACAGGACACTGAAGCTTTCTTT

v_call: TRBV6-8
j_call: TRBJ2-6
clone_size: .
d_call: TRBD1
cdr3_aa: CASSYSKGQGTPLSGANVLTF
cdr3_nt: TGTGCCAGCAGTTACTCGAAGGGACAGGGAACCCCACTCTCTGGGGCCAACGTCCTGACTTTC

v_call: TRBV11-3
j_call: TRBJ1-1
clone_size: .
d_call: TRBD1
cdr3_aa: CASSSSGGVDTEAFF
cdr3_nt: TGTGCCAGCAGCTCCTCAGGGGGAGTGGACACTGAAGCTTTCTTT

v_call: TRBV23-1
j_call: TRBJ1-1
clone_size: .
d_call: .
cdr3_aa: CASSLEVNTEAFF
cdr3_nt: TGCGCCAGCAGCTTGGAGGTGAACACTGAAGCTTTCTTT

v_call: TRBV19
j_call: TRBJ1-1
clone_size: .
d_call: .
cdr3_aa: CASSIFQNTEAFF
cdr3_nt: TGTGCCAGTAGTATATTCCAGAACACTGAAGCTTTCTTT

v_call: TRBV11-3
j_call: TRBJ1-4
clone_size: few
d_call: .
cdr3_aa: CASSLGTLTNEKLFF
cdr3_nt: TGTGCCAGCAGCCTAGGGACACTAACTAATGAAAAACTGTTTTTT

v_call: TRBV6-8
j_call: TRBJ1-1
clone_size: few
d_call: .
cdr3_aa: CAISPGRDNTEAFF
cdr3_nt: TGTGCCATCAGTCCGGGACGGGATAACACTGAAGCTTTCTTT

v_call: TRBV6-8
j_call: TRBJ2-2
clone_size: .
d_call: .
cdr3_aa: CASSSTSPGGQGTGELFF
cdr3_nt: TGTGCCAGCAGTTCGACCTCACCTGGGGGCCAGGGCACCGGGGAGCTGTTTTTT

v_call: TRBV9
j_call: TRBJ1-4
clone_size: .
d_call: .
cdr3_aa: CASSAASGQKLFF
cdr3_nt: TGTGCCAGCAGCGCCGCCTCGGGGCAGAAACTGTTTTTT

v_call: TRBV15
j_call: TRBJ2-5
clone_size: .
d_call: .
cdr3_aa: CATSRVSNQETQYF
cdr3_nt: TGTGCCACCAGCAGAGTATCGAACCAAGAGACCCAGTACTTC

v_call: TRBV6-8
j_call: TRBJ1-2
clone_size: .
d_call: .
cdr3_aa: CASSYSGSSGYTF
cdr3_nt: TGTGCCAGCAGTTACTCAGGGTCTTCTGGCTACACCTTC

v_call: TRBV7-1
j_call: TRBJ1-6
clone_size: medium-sized
d_call: .
cdr3_aa: CASSSRRDSPLHF
cdr3_nt: TGTGCCAGCAGCTCACGGCGGGATTCACCCCTCCACTTT

v_call: TRBV11-3
j_call: TRBJ2-7
clone_size: few
d_call: TRBD2
cdr3_aa: CASSPASGGPEQYF
cdr3_nt: TGTGCCAGCAGCCCCGCTAGCGGGGGGCCCGAGCAGTACTTC

v_call: TRBV9
j_call: TRBJ2-4
clone_size: .
d_call: TRBD1
cdr3_aa: CASSPGTGSGKNIQYF
cdr3_nt: TGTGCCAGCAGCCCCGGGACAGGGTCTGGGAAAAACATTCAGTACTTC

v_call: TRBV6-8
j_call: TRBJ2-7
clone_size: .
d_call: .
cdr3_aa: CASSYSLSYEQYF
cdr3_nt: TGTGCCAGCAGTTACAGCCTCTCCTACGAGCAGTACTTC

v_call: TRBV19
j_call: TRBJ1-1
clone_size: .
d_call: .
cdr3_aa: CASTPGRYTEAFF
cdr3_nt: TGTGCCAGTACCCCCGGACGGTACACTGAAGCTTTCTTT

v_call: TRBV7-7
j_call: TRBJ2-6
clone_size: .
d_call: .
cdr3_aa: CASSTSGPSGANVLTF
cdr3_nt: TGTGCCAGCAGCACGTCCGGGCCCTCTGGGGCCAACGTCCTGACTTTC

v_call: TRBV19
j_call: TRBJ2-1
clone_size: few
d_call: TRBD2
cdr3_aa: CASKSGGTHNEQFF
cdr3_nt: TGTGCCAGTAAAAGCGGGGGCACCCACAATGAGCAGTTCTTC

v_call: TRBV6-8
j_call: TRBJ2-2
clone_size: .
d_call: .
cdr3_aa: CAISRGGSSNTGELFF
cdr3_nt: TGTGCCATCAGTAGAGGGGGGTCTTCGAACACCGGGGAGCTGTTTTTT

v_call: TRBV11-3
j_call: TRBJ2-7
clone_size: many
d_call: .
cdr3_aa: CASSLLGDSSYEQYF
cdr3_nt: TGTGCCAGCAGCTTGTTGGGGGATAGTTCCTACGAGCAGTACTTC

v_call: TRBV28
j_call: TRBJ1-2
clone_size: .
d_call: .
cdr3_aa: CASTWGSEGYGYTF
cdr3_nt: TGTGCCAGCACCTGGGGGTCTGAGGGCTATGGCTACACCTTC

v_call: TRBV25-1
j_call: TRBJ2-5
clone_size: large
d_call: TRBD1
cdr3_aa: CASSERGHQETQYF
cdr3_nt: TGTGCCAGCAGTGAAAGGGGGCATCAAGAGACCCAGTACTTC

v_call: TRBV30
j_call: TRBJ1-2
clone_size: .
d_call: .
cdr3_aa: CAWSGEGLNPYGYTF
cdr3_nt: TGTGCCTGGAGTGGCGAGGGTTTGAACCCTTATGGCTACACCTTC

v_call: TRBV15
j_call: TRBJ2-1
clone_size: few
d_call: .
cdr3_aa: CATDRGGLAESGEQFF
cdr3_nt: TGTGCCACGGACAGGGGTGGACTAGCGGAGTCGGGTGAGCAGTTCTTC

v_call: TRBV18
j_call: TRBJ2-3
clone_size: .
d_call: .
cdr3_aa: CASSPPVADTQYF
cdr3_nt: TGTGCCAGCTCACCACCCGTGGCAGATACGCAGTATTTT

v_call: TRBV6-8
j_call: TRBJ1-1
clone_size: .
d_call: TRBD1
cdr3_aa: CASNDRDRGPAEAFF
cdr3_nt: TGTGCCAGTAATGACCGGGACAGGGGGCCCGCTGAAGCTTTCTTT

v_call: TRBV28
j_call: TRBJ1-2
clone_size: .
d_call: .
cdr3_aa: CASSPNRDGYTF
cdr3_nt: TGTGCCAGCAGTCCCAACCGCGATGGCTACACCTTC

v_call: TRBV14
j_call: TRBJ1-2
clone_size: .
d_call: .
cdr3_aa: CASSPSTGKGFYGYTF
cdr3_nt: TGTGCCAGCAGCCCCTCCACAGGGAAGGGTTTCTATGGCTACACCTTC

v_call: TRBV7-1
j_call: TRBJ2-7
clone_size: few
d_call: .
cdr3_aa: CASSLDPGASYEQYF
cdr3_nt: TGTGCCAGCAGCTTAGATCCGGGGGCCTCCTACGAGCAGTACTTC

v_call: TRBV6-8
j_call: TRBJ2-3
clone_size: few
d_call: .
cdr3_aa: CAISSSGTGTDTQYF
cdr3_nt: TGTGCCATCAGCTCGTCCGGGACGGGGACAGATACGCAGTATTTT

v_call: TRBV2
j_call: TRBJ2-1
clone_size: .
d_call: .
cdr3_aa: CASRASRGRIDNEQFF
cdr3_nt: TGTGCCAGCAGAGCCTCAAGGGGCCGGATTGACAATGAGCAGTTCTTC

v_call: TRBV19
j_call: TRBJ1-2
clone_size: once
d_call: TRBD1
cdr3_aa: CASEFRDSPYGYTF
cdr3_nt: TGTGCCAGCGAGTTCCGGGACAGTCCCTATGGCTACACCTTC

v_call: TRBV11-3
j_call: TRBJ1-1
clone_size: medium-sized
d_call: .
cdr3_aa: CASSYFNSGTEAFF
cdr3_nt: TGTGCCAGCAGCTATTTCAATTCCGGCACTGAAGCTTTCTTT

v_call: TRBV6-8
j_call: TRBJ1-1
clone_size: medium-sized
d_call: .
cdr3_aa: CATKTPRNPEAFF
cdr3_nt: TGTGCCACCAAGACCCCGAGAAACCCTGAAGCTTTCTTT

v_call: TRBV7-7
j_call: TRBJ2-1
clone_size: few
d_call: TRBD1
cdr3_aa: CASSPGGGTGWDEQFF
cdr3_nt: TGTGCCAGCAGCCCTGGAGGGGGGACAGGGTGGGATGAGCAGTTCTTC

v_call: TRBV6-8
j_call: TRBJ1-1
clone_size: medium-sized
d_call: .
cdr3_aa: CASSYSKNGVADTEAFF
cdr3_nt: TGTGCCAGCAGTTACTCGAAAAATGGGGTTGCGGACACTGAAGCTTTCTTT